This record covers a single TCR beta chain. The target antigen is unknown. cDNA libraries for TCR alpha and TCR beta, carrying sample barcodes and UMIs, came from 5'RACE with constant-segment primers. TCRdb recomputed calls from the 5' RACE reads with MiXCR, one row per CDR3 protein. The profile shows about 340,000 distinct CDR3 sequences, approximately 13% of them singletons. The data were obtained in a study of T-cell memory formation after mild COVID-19. Findings and limits, study-wide: Researchers found some responding clones in pre-infection memory, a sign that cross-reactive memory joined. Researchers report contracting CD4+ clones mostly in CM and EM, with CD8+ clones in EMRA.

V lost 6 bases to trimming and J lost 7 bases, with 19 bases between them. Germline V lookup: CDR1 SGHTA, CDR2 FQGNSA. The CDR3 loop spans 15 amino acids. The source is a man in his late teens or twenties who had mild COVID-19 (a few samples of this study predate the infection). Cell type and time point are not known. The chain combines TRBV7-2 with TRBJ2-1, with D possibly being TRBD2 (7 bases). The specimen sequenced was PBMCs or a T cell subset sorted from them (not recorded which). CDR3 in amino acids: CASRYGGGAGNEQFF. CDR3 bases: TGTGCCAGCAGATATGGAGGGGGGGCCGGGAATGAGCAGTTCTTC.